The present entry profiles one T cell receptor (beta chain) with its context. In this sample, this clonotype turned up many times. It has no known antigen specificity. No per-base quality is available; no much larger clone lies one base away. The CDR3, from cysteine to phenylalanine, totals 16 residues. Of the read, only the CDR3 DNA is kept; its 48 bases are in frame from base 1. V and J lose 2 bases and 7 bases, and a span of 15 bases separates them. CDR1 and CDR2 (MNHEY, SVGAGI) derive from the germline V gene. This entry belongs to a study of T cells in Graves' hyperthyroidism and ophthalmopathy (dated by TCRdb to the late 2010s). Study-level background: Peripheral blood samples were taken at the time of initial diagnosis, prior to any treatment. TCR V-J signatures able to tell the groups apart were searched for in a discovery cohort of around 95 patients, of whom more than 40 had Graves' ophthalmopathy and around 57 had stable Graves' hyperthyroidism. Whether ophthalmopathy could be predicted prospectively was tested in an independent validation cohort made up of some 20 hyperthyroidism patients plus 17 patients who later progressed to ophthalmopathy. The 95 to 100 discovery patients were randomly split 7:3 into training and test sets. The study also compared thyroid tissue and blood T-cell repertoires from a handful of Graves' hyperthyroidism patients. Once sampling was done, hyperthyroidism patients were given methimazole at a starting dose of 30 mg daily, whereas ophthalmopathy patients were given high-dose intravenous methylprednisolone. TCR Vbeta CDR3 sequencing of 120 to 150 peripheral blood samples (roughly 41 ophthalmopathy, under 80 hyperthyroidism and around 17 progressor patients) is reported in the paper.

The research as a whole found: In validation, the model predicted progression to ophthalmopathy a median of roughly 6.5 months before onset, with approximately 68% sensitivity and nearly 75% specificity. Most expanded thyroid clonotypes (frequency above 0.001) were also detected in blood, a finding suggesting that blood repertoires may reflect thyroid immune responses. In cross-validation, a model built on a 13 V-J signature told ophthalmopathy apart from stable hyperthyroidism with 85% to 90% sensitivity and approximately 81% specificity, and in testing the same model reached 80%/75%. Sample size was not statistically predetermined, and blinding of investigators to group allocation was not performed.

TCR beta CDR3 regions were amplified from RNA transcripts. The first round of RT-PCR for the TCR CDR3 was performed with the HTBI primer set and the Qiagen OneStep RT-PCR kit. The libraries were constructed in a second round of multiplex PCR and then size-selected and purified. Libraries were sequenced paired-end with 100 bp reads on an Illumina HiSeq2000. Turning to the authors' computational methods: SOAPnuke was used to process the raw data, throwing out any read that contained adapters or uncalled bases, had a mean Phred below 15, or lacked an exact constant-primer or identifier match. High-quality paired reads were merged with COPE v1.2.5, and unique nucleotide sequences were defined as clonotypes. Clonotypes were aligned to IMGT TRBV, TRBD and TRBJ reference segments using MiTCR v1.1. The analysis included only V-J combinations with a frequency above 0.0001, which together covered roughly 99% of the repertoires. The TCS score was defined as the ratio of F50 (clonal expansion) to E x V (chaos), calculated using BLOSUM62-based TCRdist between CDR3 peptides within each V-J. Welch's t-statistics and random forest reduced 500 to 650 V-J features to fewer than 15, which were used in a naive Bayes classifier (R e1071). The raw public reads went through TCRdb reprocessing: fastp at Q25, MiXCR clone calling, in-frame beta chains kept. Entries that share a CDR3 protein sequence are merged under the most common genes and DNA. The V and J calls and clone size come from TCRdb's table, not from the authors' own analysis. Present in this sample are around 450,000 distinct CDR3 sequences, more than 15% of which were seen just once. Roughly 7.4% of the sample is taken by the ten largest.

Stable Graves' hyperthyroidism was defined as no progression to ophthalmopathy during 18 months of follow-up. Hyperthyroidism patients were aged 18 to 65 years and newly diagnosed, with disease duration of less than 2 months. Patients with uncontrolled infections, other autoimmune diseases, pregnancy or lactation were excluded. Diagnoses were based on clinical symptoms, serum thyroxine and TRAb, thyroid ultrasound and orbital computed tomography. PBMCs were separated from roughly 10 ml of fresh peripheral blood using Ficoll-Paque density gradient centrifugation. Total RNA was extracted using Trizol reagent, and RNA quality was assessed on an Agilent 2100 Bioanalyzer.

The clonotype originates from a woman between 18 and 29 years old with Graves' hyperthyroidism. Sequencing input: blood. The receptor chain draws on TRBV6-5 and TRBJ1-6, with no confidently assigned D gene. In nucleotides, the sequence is TGTGCCAGCAGTTACCCCAGTCGGCCCCTGAATTCACCCCTCCACTTT. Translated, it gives CASSYPSRPLNSPLHF.